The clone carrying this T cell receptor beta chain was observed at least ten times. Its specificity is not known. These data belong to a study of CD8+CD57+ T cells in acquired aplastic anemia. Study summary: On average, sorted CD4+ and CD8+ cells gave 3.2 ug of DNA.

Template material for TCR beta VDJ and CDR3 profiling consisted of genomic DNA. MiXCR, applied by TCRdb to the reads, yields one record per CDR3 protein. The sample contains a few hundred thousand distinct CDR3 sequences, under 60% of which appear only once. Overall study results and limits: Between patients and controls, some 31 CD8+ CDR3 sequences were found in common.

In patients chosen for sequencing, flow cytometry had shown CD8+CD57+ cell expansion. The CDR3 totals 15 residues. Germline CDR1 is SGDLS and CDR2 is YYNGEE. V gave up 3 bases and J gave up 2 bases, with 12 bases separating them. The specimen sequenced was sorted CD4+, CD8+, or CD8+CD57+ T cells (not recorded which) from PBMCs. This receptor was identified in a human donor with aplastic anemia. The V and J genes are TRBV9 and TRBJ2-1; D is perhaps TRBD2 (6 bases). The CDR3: CASSGGSGPYNEQFF. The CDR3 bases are TGTGCCAGCAGCGGGGGTAGCGGACCCTACAATGAGCAGTTCTTC.